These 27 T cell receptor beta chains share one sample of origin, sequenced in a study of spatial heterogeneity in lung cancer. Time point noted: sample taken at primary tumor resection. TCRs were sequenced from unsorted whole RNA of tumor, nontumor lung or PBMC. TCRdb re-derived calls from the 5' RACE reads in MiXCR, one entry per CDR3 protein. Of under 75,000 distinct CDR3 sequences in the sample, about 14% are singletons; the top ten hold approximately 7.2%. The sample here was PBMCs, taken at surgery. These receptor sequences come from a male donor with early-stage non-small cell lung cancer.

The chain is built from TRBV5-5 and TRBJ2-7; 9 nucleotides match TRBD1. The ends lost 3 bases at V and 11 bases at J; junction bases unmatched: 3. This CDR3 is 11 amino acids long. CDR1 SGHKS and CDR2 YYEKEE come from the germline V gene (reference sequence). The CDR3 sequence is CASSWGQGKYF. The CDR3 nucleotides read TGTGCCAGCAGCTGGGGACAGGGAAAGTACTTC. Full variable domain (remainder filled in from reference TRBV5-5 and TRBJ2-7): DAGVTQSPTHLIKTRGQQVTLRCSPISGHKSVSWYQQVLGQGPQFIFQYYEKEERGRGNFPDRFSARQFPNYSSELNVNALLLGDSALYLCASSWGQGKYFGPGTRLTVT.

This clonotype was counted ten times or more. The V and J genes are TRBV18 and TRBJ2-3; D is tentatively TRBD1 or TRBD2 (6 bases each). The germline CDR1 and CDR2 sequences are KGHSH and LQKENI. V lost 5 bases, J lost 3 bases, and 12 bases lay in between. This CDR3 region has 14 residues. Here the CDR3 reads CASSSGASTDTQYF. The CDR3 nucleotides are TGTGCCAGCTCATCGGGGGCCTCTACAGATACGCAGTATTTT.

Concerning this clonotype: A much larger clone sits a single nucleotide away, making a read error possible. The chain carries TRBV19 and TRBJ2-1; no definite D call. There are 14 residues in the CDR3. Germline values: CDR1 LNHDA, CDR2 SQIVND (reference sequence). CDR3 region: CASSMIGPYNELFF. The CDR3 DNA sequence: TGTGCCAGTAGTATGATCGGGCCCTACAATGAGCTGTTCTTC.

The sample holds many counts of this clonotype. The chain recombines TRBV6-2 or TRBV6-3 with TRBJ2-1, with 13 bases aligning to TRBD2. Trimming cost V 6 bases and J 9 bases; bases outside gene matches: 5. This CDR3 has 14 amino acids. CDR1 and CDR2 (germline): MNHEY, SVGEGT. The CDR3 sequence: CASSRLAGGLEQFF. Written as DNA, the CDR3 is TGTGCCAGCAGCCGACTAGCGGGAGGACTTGAGCAGTTCTTC.

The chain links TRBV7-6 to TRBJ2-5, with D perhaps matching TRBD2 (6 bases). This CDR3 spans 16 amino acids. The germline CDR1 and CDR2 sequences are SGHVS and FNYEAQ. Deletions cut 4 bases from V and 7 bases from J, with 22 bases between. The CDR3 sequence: CASSSQSGSVSGTQYF. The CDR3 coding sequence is TGTGCCAGCAGCTCCCAAAGCGGGTCGGTTTCAGGGACCCAGTACTTC. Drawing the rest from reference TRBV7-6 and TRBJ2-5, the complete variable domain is GAGVSQSPRYKVTKRGQDVALRCDPISGHVSLYWYRQALGQGPEFLTYFNYEAQQDKSGLPNDRFSAERPEGSISTLTIQRTEQRDSAMYRCASSSQSGSVSGTQYFGPGTRLLVL.

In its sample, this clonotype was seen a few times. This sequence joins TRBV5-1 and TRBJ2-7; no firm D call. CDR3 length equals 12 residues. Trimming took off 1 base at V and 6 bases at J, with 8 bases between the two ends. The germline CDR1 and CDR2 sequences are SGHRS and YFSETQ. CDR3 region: CASSLLGPEQYF. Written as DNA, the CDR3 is TGCGCCAGCAGCTTGTTAGGCCCCGAGCAGTACTTC.

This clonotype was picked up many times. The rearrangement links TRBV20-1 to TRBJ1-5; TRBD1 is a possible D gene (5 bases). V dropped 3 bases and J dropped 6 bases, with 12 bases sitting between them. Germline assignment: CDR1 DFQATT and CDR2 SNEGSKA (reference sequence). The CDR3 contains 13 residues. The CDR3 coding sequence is TGCAGTGCTAGGGGGAGGGGAAGTCAGCCCCAGCATTTT. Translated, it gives CSARGRGSQPQHF.

CDR3 in amino acids: CSARVAYEQYF. The CDR3 region has the DNA TGCAGCGCCCGGGTCGCCTACGAGCAGTACTTC. The chain has TRBV29-1 and TRBJ2-7; D ambiguous. The germline V and J ends were trimmed by 7 bases and 2 bases, with 9 bases remaining between them. From germline, CDR1 is SQVTM and CDR2 ANQGSEA. The CDR3 sequence is 11 residues long.

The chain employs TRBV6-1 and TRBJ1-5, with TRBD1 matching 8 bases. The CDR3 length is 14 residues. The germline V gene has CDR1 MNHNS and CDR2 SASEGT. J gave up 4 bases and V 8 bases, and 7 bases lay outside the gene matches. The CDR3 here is CASGPDRVNQPQHF. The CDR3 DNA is TGTGCCAGCGGCCCGGACAGGGTAAATCAGCCCCAGCATTTT.

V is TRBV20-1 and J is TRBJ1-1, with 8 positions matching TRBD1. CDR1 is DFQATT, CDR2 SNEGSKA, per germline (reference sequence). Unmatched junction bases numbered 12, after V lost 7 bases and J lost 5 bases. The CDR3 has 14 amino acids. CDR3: CSVTLGQGRTEAFF. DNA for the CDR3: TGCAGTGTCACCCTTGGACAGGGAAGGACTGAAGCTTTCTTT.

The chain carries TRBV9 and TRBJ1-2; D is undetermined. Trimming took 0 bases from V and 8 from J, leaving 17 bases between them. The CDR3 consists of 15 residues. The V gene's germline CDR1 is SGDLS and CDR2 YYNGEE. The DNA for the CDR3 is TGTGCCAGCAGCGTAGAAGGTTCGGCAGGACGGGGCTACACCTTC. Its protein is CASSVEGSAGRGYTF.

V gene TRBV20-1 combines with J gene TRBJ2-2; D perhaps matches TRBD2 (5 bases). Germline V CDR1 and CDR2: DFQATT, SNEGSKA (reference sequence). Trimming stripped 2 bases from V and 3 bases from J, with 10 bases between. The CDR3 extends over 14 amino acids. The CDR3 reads CSARSEVHTGELFF. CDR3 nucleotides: TGCAGTGCTAGATCGGAGGTTCACACCGGGGAGCTGTTTTTT.

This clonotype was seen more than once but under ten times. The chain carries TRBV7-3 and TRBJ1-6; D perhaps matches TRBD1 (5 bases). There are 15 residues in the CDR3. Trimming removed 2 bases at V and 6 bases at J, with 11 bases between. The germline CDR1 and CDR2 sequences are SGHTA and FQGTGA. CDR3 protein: CASSLVGQGNSPLHF. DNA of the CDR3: TGTGCCAGCAGCTTAGTTGGGCAGGGTAATTCACCCCTCCACTTT.

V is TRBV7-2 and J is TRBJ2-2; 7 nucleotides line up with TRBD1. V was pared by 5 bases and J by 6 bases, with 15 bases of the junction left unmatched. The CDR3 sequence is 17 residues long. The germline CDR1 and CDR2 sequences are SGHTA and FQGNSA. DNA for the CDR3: TGTGCCAGCAGCCGATCCAAAGGGGGCACCATCCCCGGGGAGCTGTTTTTT. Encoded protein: CASSRSKGGTIPGELFF.

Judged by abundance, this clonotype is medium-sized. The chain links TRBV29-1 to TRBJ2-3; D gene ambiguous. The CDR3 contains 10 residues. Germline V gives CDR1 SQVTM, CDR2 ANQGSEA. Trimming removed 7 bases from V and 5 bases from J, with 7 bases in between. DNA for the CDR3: TGCAGCGGTTTGGTAGATACGCAGTATTTT. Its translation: CSGLVDTQYF.

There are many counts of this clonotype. The DNA of the CDR3 is TGTGCCAGCAGCCTCCCCCTCGGGGGGCGGGATGCCTACGAGCAGTACTTC. It specifies CASSLPLGGRDAYEQYF. This chain uses TRBV11-2 with TRBJ2-7; D perhaps matches TRBD2 (7 bases). V was clipped by 5 bases and J by 2 bases, with 22 bases between them. The CDR3 contains 17 residues. Per germline, CDR1 SGHAT and CDR2 FQNNGV. Combining the CDR3 with reference TRBV11-2 and TRBJ2-7 gives the whole variable domain EAGVAQSPRYKIIEKRQSVAFWCNPISGHATLYWYQQILGQGPKLLIQFQNNGVVDDSQLPKDRFSAERLKGVDSTLKIQPAKLEDSAVYLCASSLPLGGRDAYEQYFGPGTRLTVT.

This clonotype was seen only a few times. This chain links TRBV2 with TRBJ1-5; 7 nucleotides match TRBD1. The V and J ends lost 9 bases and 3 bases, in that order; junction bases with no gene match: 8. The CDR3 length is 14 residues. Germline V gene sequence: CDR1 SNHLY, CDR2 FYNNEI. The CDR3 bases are TGTGCCAGTTCCTCGGGACAGTACAATCAGCCCCAGCATTTT. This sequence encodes CASSSGQYNQPQHF.

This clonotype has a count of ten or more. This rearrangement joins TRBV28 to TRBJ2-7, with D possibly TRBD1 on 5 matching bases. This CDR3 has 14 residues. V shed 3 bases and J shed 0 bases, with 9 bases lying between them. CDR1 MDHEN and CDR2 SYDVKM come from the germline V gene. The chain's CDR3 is CASSLDISSYEQYF. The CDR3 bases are TGTGCCAGCAGTTTGGACATTTCCTCCTACGAGCAGTACTTC.

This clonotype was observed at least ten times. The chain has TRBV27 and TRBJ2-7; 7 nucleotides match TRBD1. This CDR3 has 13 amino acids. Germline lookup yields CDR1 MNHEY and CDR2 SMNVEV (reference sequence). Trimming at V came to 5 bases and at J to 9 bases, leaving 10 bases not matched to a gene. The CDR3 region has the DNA TGTGCCAGCAGTCTTCCGGGACAGAATGGGCAGTACTTC. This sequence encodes CASSLPGQNGQYF.

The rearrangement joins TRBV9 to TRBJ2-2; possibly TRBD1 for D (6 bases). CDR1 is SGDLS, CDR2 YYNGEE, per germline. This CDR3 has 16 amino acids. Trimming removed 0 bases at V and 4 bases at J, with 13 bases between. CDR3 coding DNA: TGTGCCAGCAGCGTAGTAACAGGGACGGGCACCGGGGAGCTGTTTTTT. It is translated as CASSVVTGTGTGELFF.

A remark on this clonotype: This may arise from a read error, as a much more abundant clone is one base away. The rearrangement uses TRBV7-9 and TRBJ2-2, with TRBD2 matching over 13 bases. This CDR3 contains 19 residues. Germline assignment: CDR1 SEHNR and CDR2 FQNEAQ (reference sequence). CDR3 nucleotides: TGTACCAGCAGCTCAGCCGGGACTAGCGGGGCCCCGGGCACCGGGGAGCTGTTTTTT. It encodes CTSSSAGTSGAPGTGELFF. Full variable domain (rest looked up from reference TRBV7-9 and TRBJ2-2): DTGVSQNPRHKITKRGQNVTFRCDPISEHNRLYWYRQTLGQGPEFLTYFQNEAQLEKSRLLSDRFSAERPKGSFSTLEIQRTEQGDSAMYLCTSSSAGTSGAPGTGELFFGEGSRLTVL.

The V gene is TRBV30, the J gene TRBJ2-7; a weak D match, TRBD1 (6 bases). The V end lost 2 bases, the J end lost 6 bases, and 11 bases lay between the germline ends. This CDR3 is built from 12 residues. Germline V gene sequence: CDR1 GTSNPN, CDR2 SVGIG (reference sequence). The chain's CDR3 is CAWSTTGSEQYF. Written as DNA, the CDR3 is TGTGCCTGGAGTACCACAGGGAGCGAGCAGTACTTC.

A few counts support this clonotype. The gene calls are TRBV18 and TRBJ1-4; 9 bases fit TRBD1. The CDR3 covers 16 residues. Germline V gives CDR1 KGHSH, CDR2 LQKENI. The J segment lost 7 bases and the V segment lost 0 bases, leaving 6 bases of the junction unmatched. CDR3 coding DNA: TGTGCCAGCTCACCACCGGGACAGGGAAGCGGTGAAAAACTGTTTTTT. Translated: CASSPPGQGSGEKLFF.

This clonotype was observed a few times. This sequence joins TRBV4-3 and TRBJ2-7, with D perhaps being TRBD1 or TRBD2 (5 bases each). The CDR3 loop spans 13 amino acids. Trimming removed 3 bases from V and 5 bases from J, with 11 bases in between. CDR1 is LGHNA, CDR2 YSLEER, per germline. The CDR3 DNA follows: TGCGCCAGCAGCCACTCGCTGGGGGACGAGCAGTACTTC. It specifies CASSHSLGDEQYF.

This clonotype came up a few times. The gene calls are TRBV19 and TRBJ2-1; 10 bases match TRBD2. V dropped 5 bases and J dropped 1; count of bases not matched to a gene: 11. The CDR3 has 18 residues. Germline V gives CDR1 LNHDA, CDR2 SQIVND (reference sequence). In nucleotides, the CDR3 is TGTGCCAGTAGTCGCGGGGCTAGCGGGAGATTATCCTACAATGAGCAGTTCTTC. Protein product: CASSRGASGRLSYNEQFF.

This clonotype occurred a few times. CDR3: CASSHLSGQAATQYF. The CDR3 nucleotides read TGTGCCAGCAGCCACCTATCCGGGCAGGCGGCTACGCAGTATTTT. J is TRBJ2-3 and V is TRBV7-2; D unresolved. V dropped 5 bases and J dropped 8 bases, with 20 bases sitting between them. Germline CDR1 is SGHTA and CDR2 is FQGNSA. The CDR3 has 15 residues.

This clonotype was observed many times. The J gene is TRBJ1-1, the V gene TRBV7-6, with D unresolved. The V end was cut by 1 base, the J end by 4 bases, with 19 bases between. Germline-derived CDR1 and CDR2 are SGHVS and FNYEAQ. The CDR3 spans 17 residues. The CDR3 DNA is TGTGCCAGCAGCTTAGAGTCAGACCCCCGCTTGAGCACTGAAGCTTTCTTT. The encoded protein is CASSLESDPRLSTEAFF.